A single sample is the source of the 12 T cell receptor beta chains below, sequenced in a study of beta chain features in type 1 diabetes. General study points: Type 1 diabetes patients showed a moderate but significant shortening of TCRB CDR3s in all four CD4+ subsets.

No antigen is known for these receptors. Reverse transcribing all isolated RNA meant expressed TCRB transcripts were sequenced. Data came from immunoSEQ multiplex PCR; TCRdb stores just in-frame clones and leaves some out. The sample yields hundreds of thousands of clones, about an eighth seen once. The material sequenced was naive CD4+ T cells from blood. The receptors originated from a man aged 18 to 29 with type 1 diabetes.

The chain carries TRBV27 and TRBJ2-7, with D tentatively TRBD1 (5 bases). Germline V lookup: CDR1 MNHEY, CDR2 SMNVEV (reference sequence). This CDR3 contains 15 residues. The V gene lost 3 bases and the J gene lost 0 bases, with 12 bases spanning the gap. The CDR3 protein is CASSLGPRSSYEQYF. CDR3 nucleotides: TGTGCCAGCAGTTTGGGGCCCCGAAGCTCCTACGAGCAGTACTTC.

A remark on this clone: The junction shows a germline mismatch at one end, possibly a read error. V gene TRBV15 combines with J gene TRBJ1-2; TRBD1 aligns across 7 bases. The CDR3 has 14 amino acids. In germline, CDR1 is LNHNV, CDR2 YYDKDF (reference sequence). The CDR3 nucleotides read TGTGCAACCAGAATGGAAGGGGGCGTCTATGGCTACACCTTC. This sequence encodes CATRMEGGVYGYTF.

The gene calls are TRBV28 and TRBJ2-4; TRBD2 aligns across 9 bases. The CDR3 runs 15 residues. V lost 6 bases, J lost 2 bases, and 5 bases stayed unmatched. Germline-derived CDR1 and CDR2 are MDHEN and SYDVKM. CDR3 sequence reads: CASSHGTSTKNIQYF. CDR3 nucleotides: TGTGCCAGCAGCCACGGGACTAGCACCAAAAACATTCAGTACTTC.

The chain couples TRBV6-1 to TRBJ1-3; 7 bases line up with TRBD1. The J segment lost 0 bases and the V segment lost 10 bases, leaving 9 bases of the junction unmatched. This CDR3 spans 15 amino acids. Germline V CDR1 and CDR2: MNHNS, SASEGT. This CDR3 reads CAIRNRGPSGNTIYF. CDR3 bases: TGTGCCATCCGAAACAGGGGCCCCTCTGGAAACACCATATATTTT.

This clone was picked up a small number of times. The genes are TRBV11-1 and TRBJ1-1; D is undetermined. Germline loops: CDR1 SGHAT, CDR2 FQDESV (reference sequence). The V end was cut by 5 bases, the J end by 11 bases, with 21 bases between. This CDR3 contains 14 residues. Here the CDR3 DNA reads TGTGCCAGCAGCCCTCCTGGATTGATCAACGCTGCTTTCTTT. This codes for CASSPPGLINAAFF.

This clone appeared a few times. The chain is built from TRBV21-1 and TRBJ1-2; TRBD1 was called by the table and not checked on the DNA. TRBV21-1 is a recognized pseudogene. CDR3 length equals 14 residues. CDR3 region: CASTRQGKGYGYTF. The CDR3 nucleotides are TGTGCCAGCACAAGACAGGGAAAGGGGTATGGCTACACCTTC.

The V gene is TRBV5-6, the J gene TRBJ1-1; D may be TRBD1 (6 bases). V shed 5 bases and J shed 3 bases, with 11 bases lying between them. This CDR3 comprises 13 residues. CDR1 is SGHDT and CDR2 is YYEEEE in the germline V gene. This chain's CDR3 is CASRGQPHTEAFF. CDR3 coding DNA: TGTGCCAGCAGAGGACAGCCACACACTGAAGCTTTCTTT.

Concerning this clone itself: This sample includes further DNA sequences coding for the same CDR3. The rearrangement uses TRBV9 and TRBJ1-1; D is unresolved. Germline V gene sequence: CDR1 SGDLS, CDR2 YYNGEE. V gave up 0 bases and J gave up 1 base, with 7 bases separating them. This CDR3 has 14 residues. The CDR3 coding sequence is TGTGCCAGCAGCGTAGGACCTTCGAACACTGAAGCTTTCTTT. It codes for CASSVGPSNTEAFF.

This clone was seen a few times. V usage is TRBV6-6 and J usage is TRBJ1-2, with TRBD1 matching 7 bases. This CDR3 contains 15 residues. V trimming: 6 bases; J trimming: 1 base; junction bases outside the gene matches: 8. In germline, CDR1 is MNHNY, CDR2 SVGAGI (reference sequence). This CDR3 is CASSHSGQVNYGYTF. CDR3 DNA: TGTGCCAGCAGCCATTCCGGACAGGTTAACTATGGCTACACCTTC.

The rearrangement uses TRBV2 and TRBJ2-7; the D gene could be TRBD1 or TRBD2 (5 bases each). The CDR3 covers 14 residues. Germline assignment: CDR1 SNHLY and CDR2 FYNNEI. Trimming took off 7 bases at V and 7 bases at J, with 20 bases between the two ends. The CDR3 DNA reads as TGTGCCAGCACGGTCTCTCCCGGGACCAAGGAGCAGTACTTC. Encoded protein: CASTVSPGTKEQYF.

The chain recombines TRBV10-3 with TRBJ1-2; D not certain. In germline, CDR1 is ENHRY, CDR2 SYGVKD. The V end lost 0 bases, the J end lost 6 bases, and 8 bases lay between the germline ends. The CDR3 contains 13 residues. The CDR3, as DNA: TGTGCCATCAGTGAGTCGAGCAGGCATGGCTACACCTTC. It translates to CAISESSRHGYTF.

This clone was detected a few times. This chain connects TRBV25-1 to TRBJ1-5; D uncertain. The CDR3 loop spans 14 amino acids. Trimming took 3 bases from V and 0 from J, leaving 6 bases between them. Germline V CDR1 and CDR2: MGHDK, SYGVNS. The CDR3 reads CASSDAYSNQPQHF. In DNA, the CDR3 is TGTGCCAGCAGTGATGCATATAGCAATCAGCCCCAGCATTTT.